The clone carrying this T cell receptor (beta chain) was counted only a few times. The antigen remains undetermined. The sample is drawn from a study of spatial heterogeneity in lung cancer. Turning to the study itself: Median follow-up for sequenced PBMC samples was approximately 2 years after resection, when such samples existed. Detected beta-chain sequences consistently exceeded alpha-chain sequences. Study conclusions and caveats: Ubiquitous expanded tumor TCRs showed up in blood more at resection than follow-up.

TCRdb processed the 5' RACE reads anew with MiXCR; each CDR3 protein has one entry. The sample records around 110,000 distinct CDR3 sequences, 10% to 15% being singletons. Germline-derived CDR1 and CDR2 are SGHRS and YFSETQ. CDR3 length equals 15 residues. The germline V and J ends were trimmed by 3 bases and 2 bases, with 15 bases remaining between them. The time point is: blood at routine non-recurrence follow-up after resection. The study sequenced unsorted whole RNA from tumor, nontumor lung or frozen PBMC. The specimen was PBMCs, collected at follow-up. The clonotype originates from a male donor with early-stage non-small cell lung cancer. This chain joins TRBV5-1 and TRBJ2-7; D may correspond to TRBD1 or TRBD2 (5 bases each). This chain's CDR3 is CASSSLLGRAYEQYF. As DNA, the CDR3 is TGCGCCAGCAGCTCCCTTTTGGGACGGGCCTACGAGCAGTACTTC.